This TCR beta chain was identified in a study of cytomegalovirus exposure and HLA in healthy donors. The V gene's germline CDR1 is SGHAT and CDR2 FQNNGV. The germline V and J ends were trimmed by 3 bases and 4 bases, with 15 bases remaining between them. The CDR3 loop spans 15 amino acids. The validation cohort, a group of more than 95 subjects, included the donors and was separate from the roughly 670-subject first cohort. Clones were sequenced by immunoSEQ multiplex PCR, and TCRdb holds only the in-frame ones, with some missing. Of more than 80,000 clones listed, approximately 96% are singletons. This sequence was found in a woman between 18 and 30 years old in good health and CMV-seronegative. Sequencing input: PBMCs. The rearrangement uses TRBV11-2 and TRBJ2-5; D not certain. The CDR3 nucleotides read TGTGCCAGCAGCTTGACACCGAACGCCGGAGAGACCCAGTACTTC. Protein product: CASSLTPNAGETQYF.